The sample holds one count of the clone carrying this T cell receptor beta chain. The antigen remains undetermined. This specimen comes from a study of CD8 T cells in Susac syndrome. Study results and limitations: Acknowledgment was made by the study that its TCR sequencing and HLA analysis involved a relatively small number of individuals.

Controls matched for age and sex were healthy donors. Negative isolation was used for CD8+ and CD4+ T cells, and FACS enrichment was applied to TEMRA cells. Reverse transcription of roughly 0.5 to 1 ug RNA was performed with random hexamers. The TCR beta CDR3 was amplified by immunoSEQ multiplex PCR across 54 Vbeta, 13 Jbeta. TCRdb itself ran the immunoSEQ multiplex PCR reads through MiXCR, one entry per CDR3 protein. This sample yields around 56,000 distinct CDR3 sequences, of which around 90% are seen a single time; 0.15% to 0.2% belongs to the top ten. The J segment lost 5 bases and the V segment lost 0 bases, leaving 3 bases of the junction unmatched. The CDR3 runs to 16 residues. Germline-derived CDR1 and CDR2 are SGHTA and FQGTGA.

The source of this sequence is a human donor in good health. The chain recombines TRBV7-3 with TRBJ2-1; 11 bases align to TRBD1. Source material: CD8+ T cells from PBMCs. The CDR3 DNA is TGTGCCAGCAGCTTAACGGGACAGGGGGTCCACAATGAGCAGTTCTTC. It specifies CASSLTGQGVHNEQFF.